Below are 21 T cell receptor beta chains sequenced from a single sample in a study of T cell responses to AZD1222 COVID-19 vaccine. Assay: immunoSEQ multiplex PCR; the TCRdb copy retains only in-frame clones and omits some. The repertoire holds 95,000 to 110,000 clones, with around nine tenths as singletons. This specimen was peripheral blood, taken on day 0 of AZD1222 vaccination. All receptors come from an adult in good health.

This clone showed up just once. The chain has TRBV10-2 and TRBJ1-1; 8 nucleotides match TRBD1. Germline V lookup: CDR1 WSHSY, CDR2 SAAADI. With V trimmed by 2 bases and J by 5 bases, 1 base remained unmatched. CDR3 length: 13 residues. CDR3 nucleotides: TGCGCCAGCAGTGAGACAGGGGGGACTGAAGCTTTCTTT. This encodes CASSETGGTEAFF.

This rearrangement joins TRBV6-5 to TRBJ2-7; tentative D call: TRBD2 (6 bases). This CDR3 comprises 15 residues. Trimming removed 7 bases at V and 3 bases at J, with 19 bases between. Germline values: CDR1 MNHEY, CDR2 SVGAGI. DNA of the CDR3: TGTGCCAGCAACCCCTCGGGGGACGGAGACTACGAGCAGTACTTC. This codes for CASNPSGDGDYEQYF.

The J gene is TRBJ2-1, the V gene TRBV7-9, with a tentative D call TRBD1 (6 bases). Trimming stripped 8 bases from V and 7 bases from J, with 18 bases between. The V gene's germline CDR1 is SEHNR and CDR2 FQNEAQ (reference sequence). This CDR3 region has 14 residues. The DNA for the CDR3 is TGTGCCAGCCACAGGGTTGGAAGAACGAATGAGCAGTTCTTC. As protein: CASHRVGRTNEQFF.

The V and J genes are TRBV15 and TRBJ1-3, with TRBD1 matching 7 bases. This CDR3 is built from 15 residues. Trimming at V came to 6 bases and at J to 2 bases, leaving 7 bases not matched to a gene. Germline values: CDR1 LNHNV, CDR2 YYDKDF (reference sequence). The CDR3 DNA reads TGTGCCACCAGAATCGACAGGGTAACTGGAAACACCATATATTTT. Translated: CATRIDRVTGNTIYF.

The J gene is TRBJ1-1, the V gene TRBV7-9; tentative D call: TRBD1 (5 bases). The ends were cut back, 5 bases at V and 8 bases at J, with 12 bases in the middle. Germline assignment: CDR1 SEHNR and CDR2 FQNEAQ (reference sequence). The CDR3 consists of 12 residues. For the CDR3, the DNA is TGTGCCAGCAGCACCCGACAGCGAGAAGCTTTCTTT. It encodes CASSTRQREAFF.

The genes are TRBV4-1 and TRBJ1-1; 7 bases align to TRBD1. Unmatched junction bases numbered 9, after V lost 3 bases and J lost 5 bases. The CDR3 totals 15 residues. Looked up from germline, CDR1 is MGHRA and CDR2 is YSYEKL. For the CDR3, the DNA is TGCGCCAGCAGCCACAACAGGGGAGTGCTGACTGAAGCTTTCTTT. This encodes CASSHNRGVLTEAFF.

This clone was seen once. The chain joins TRBV6-5 to TRBJ1-1; tentative D call: TRBD1 (6 bases). CDR1 is MNHEY and CDR2 is SVGAGI in the germline V gene. CDR3 length: 14 residues. V was cut by 4 bases and J by 5 bases, with 14 bases left in between. The DNA of the CDR3 is TGTGCCAGCAGTTTGAAGGGGGTAACAACTGAAGCTTTCTTT. Translating gives CASSLKGVTTEAFF.

This rearrangement joins TRBV5-5 to TRBJ2-1; D unclear. CDR1 is SGHKS, CDR2 YYEKEE, per germline (reference sequence). This CDR3 contains 15 residues. The V and J ends lost 4 bases and 2 bases respectively, with 13 bases between them. The CDR3 reads CASSHTQRPYNEQFF. CDR3 in DNA: TGTGCCAGCAGCCACACACAGAGGCCCTACAATGAGCAGTTCTTC.

The gene calls are TRBV18 and TRBJ2-1, with D hard to call. This CDR3 has 17 residues. V lost 0 bases to trimming and J lost 5 bases, with 17 bases between them. CDR1 is KGHSH, CDR2 LQKENI, per germline. CDR3 amino acids: CASSPPISHPVDNEQFF. The DNA of the CDR3 is TGTGCCAGCTCACCACCCATTAGTCACCCGGTGGACAATGAGCAGTTCTTC.

The chain is built from TRBV7-9 and TRBJ2-5, with D perhaps being TRBD1 or TRBD2 (6 bases each). Germline lookup yields CDR1 SEHNR and CDR2 FQNEAQ (reference sequence). The CDR3 loop spans 14 amino acids. V gave up 4 bases and J gave up 5 bases, with 14 bases separating them. CDR3 residues: CASSYPRGRETQYF. DNA for the CDR3: TGTGCCAGCAGCTATCCCCGGGGGCGGGAGACCCAGTACTTC. Together with reference TRBV7-9 and TRBJ2-5, the CDR3 gives the full variable domain: DTGVSQNPRHKITKRGQNVTFRCDPISEHNRLYWYRQTLGQGPEFLTYFQNEAQLEKSRLLSDRFSAERPKGSFSTLEIQRTEQGDSAMYLCASSYPRGRETQYFGPGTRLLVL.

This clone is a singleton in its sample. The chain couples TRBV3-1 (or the pseudogene TRBV3-2) to TRBJ2-1, with D possibly TRBD2 on 5 matching bases. The germline V gene has CDR1 LGHDT and CDR2 YNNKEL (reference sequence). The CDR3 is made up of 15 amino acids. V dropped 3 bases and J dropped 0 bases, with 9 bases sitting between them. The chain's CDR3 is CASSHGDSSYNEQFF. DNA for the CDR3: TGTGCCAGCAGCCACGGGGATAGCTCCTACAATGAGCAGTTCTTC.

This chain uses TRBV30 with TRBJ1-6; D might be TRBD1 (5 bases). Trimming left V 0 bases short and J 7 bases short, with 13 bases between. The germline V gene has CDR1 GTSNPN and CDR2 SVGIG (reference sequence). The CDR3 sequence is 15 residues long. The CDR3 region is CAWSVLGEGNSPLHF. The CDR3 coding sequence is TGTGCCTGGAGTGTACTGGGGGAAGGGAATTCACCCCTCCACTTT.

The rearrangement links TRBV3-1 (or the pseudogene TRBV3-2) to TRBJ2-1; D remains unclear. This CDR3 has 14 amino acids. V gave up 3 bases and J gave up 5 bases, with 11 bases separating them. The germline V gene encodes CDR1 LGHDT and CDR2 YNNKEL (reference sequence). CDR3 sequence: CASSHRSRNNEQFF. For the CDR3, the DNA is TGTGCCAGCAGCCACCGGTCCAGGAACAATGAGCAGTTCTTC.

J is TRBJ2-1 and V is TRBV15, with D tentatively TRBD1 or TRBD2 (6 bases each). This CDR3 has 13 residues. Trimming took off 0 bases at V and 9 bases at J, with 9 bases between the two ends. Germline CDR1 LNHNV, CDR2 YYDKDF (reference sequence). The CDR3 sequence: CATSREGGGEQFF. CDR3 coding DNA: TGTGCCACCAGCAGAGAAGGAGGGGGTGAGCAGTTCTTC.

The chain uses TRBV19 and TRBJ1-5, with no clear D. Per the germline V gene, CDR1 is LNHDA and CDR2 is SQIVND (reference sequence). V lost 5 bases, J lost 6 bases, and 11 bases lay in between. The CDR3 consists of 13 residues. The CDR3 reads CASSEQAGQPQHF. Written as DNA, the CDR3 is TGTGCCAGTAGTGAGCAGGCGGGTCAGCCCCAGCATTTT. Supplemented by reference TRBV19 and TRBJ1-5, the full variable domain reads DGGITQSPKYLFRKEGQNVTLSCEQNLNHDAMYWYRQDPGQGLRLIYYSQIVNDFQKGDIAEGYSVSREKKESFPLTVTSAQKNPTAFYLCASSEQAGQPQHFGDGTRLSIL.

The rearrangement links TRBV7-9 to TRBJ1-1; 8 positions agree with TRBD1. V dropped 5 bases and J dropped 9; count of bases not matched to a gene: 11. Germline V lookup: CDR1 SEHNR, CDR2 FQNEAQ (reference sequence). The CDR3 contains 14 residues. The CDR3 sequence: CASSGQGGGDKAFF. The CDR3 DNA reads as TGTGCCAGCAGCGGACAGGGCGGAGGGGATAAAGCTTTCTTT. Using reference TRBV7-9 and TRBJ1-1 for the parts outside the CDR3, the full variable domain is DTGVSQNPRHKITKRGQNVTFRCDPISEHNRLYWYRQTLGQGPEFLTYFQNEAQLEKSRLLSDRFSAERPKGSFSTLEIQRTEQGDSAMYLCASSGQGGGDKAFFGQGTRLTVV.

This clone was detected only once. In DNA form, the CDR3 reads TGTGCCAGCTCACGGGGACAGGGGTCAGTCGCAGATACGCAGTATTTT. This sequence encodes CASSRGQGSVADTQYF. This chain uses TRBV18 with TRBJ2-3, with 10 bases identical to TRBD1. Germline trimming cut 4 bases from V and 4 bases from J; bases unmatched to any gene: 8. Germline lookup yields CDR1 KGHSH and CDR2 LQKENI. The length of the CDR3 is 16 residues.

This rearrangement joins TRBV5-8 to TRBJ2-2, with D maybe TRBD1 (6 bases). The CDR3 is made up of 15 amino acids. V lost 0 bases and J 6 bases, leaving 12 bases between the germline ends. The V gene's germline CDR1 is SGHTS and CDR2 YDEGEE. The CDR3 spells CASSLEQGRAGELFF. Here the CDR3 DNA reads TGTGCCAGCAGCTTGGAACAGGGTCGGGCCGGGGAGCTGTTTTTT.

V gene TRBV7-2 combines with J gene TRBJ2-7; 9 positions agree with TRBD1. Trimming took 1 base from V and 7 from J; bases not matched to a gene: 8. The CDR3 runs 15 residues. Germline values: CDR1 SGHTA, CDR2 FQGNSA. The CDR3 sequence: CASSLGDRATREQYF. The CDR3 coding sequence is TGTGCCAGCAGCTTAGGGGACAGGGCCACTCGGGAGCAGTACTTC.

The chain uses TRBV5-1 and TRBJ2-1; tentatively, D is TRBD1 (6 bases). Per germline, CDR1 SGHRS and CDR2 YFSETQ. The CDR3 consists of 15 residues. Trimming cost V 1 base and J 6 bases, with 14 bases left between them. CDR3 protein: CASSLTGYSGNEQFF. The CDR3 DNA sequence: TGCGCCAGCAGCTTGACAGGGTACAGTGGCAATGAGCAGTTCTTC.

The chain uses TRBV4-1 and TRBJ1-2; TRBD1 might be the D (5 bases). This CDR3 is 14 amino acids long. The germline V and J ends were trimmed by 1 base and 5 bases, with 11 bases remaining between them. Germline assignment: CDR1 MGHRA and CDR2 YSYEKL. The CDR3 bases are TGCGCCAGCAGCCAAGTGACAGATCAATATGGCTACACCTTC. Encoded protein: CASSQVTDQYGYTF.